This T cell receptor beta chain originates from a study of CXCR3-negative and CXCR3-positive naive CD8 T cells. The libraries of TRB cDNA were constructed through 5' RACE using UMI labels. No DNA is given; TCRdb re-called the 5' RACE reads and lists each CDR3 protein once. In all, the sample yields 23,000 or so distinct CDR3 sequences. As regards this clonotype: Its antigen is not known.

Study observations and caveats: Memory cells showed distinct TRBV-TRBJ patterns, while the two naive subsets matched. Naive subsets expressed similar surface CD5; TRB CDR3 features served to infer TCR strength.

The CDR3 consists of 14 residues. Germline loops: CDR1 DFQATT, CDR2 SNEGSKA (reference sequence). This TCR was recovered from a human donor in good health. Some clones in this sample may be carry-over from other donors' samples. The source material was naive CXCR3- CD8+ T cells from blood. Subset of the sample: CD45RO-CCR7+CD27+CD95- naive CD8+ T cells lacking CXCR3 (TNR3-). The chain joins TRBV20-1 to TRBJ2-7. The CDR3: CSASGSRNSYEQYF.